The 4 T cell receptor beta chains presented below share a single source sample, sequenced in a study of CD8 T cells in ankylosing spondylitis. Overall study findings and caveats: Seemingly characteristic of ankylosing spondylitis blood was a TCR beta motif consisting of eight highly homologous variants.

The antigens for these receptors are not known. From the 5' RACE reads, TCRdb called clonotypes with MiXCR, one entry per CDR3 protein. The sample yields about 400,000 distinct CDR3 sequences, approximately 20% seen once. Sequencing used blood, either unsorted or a sorted T cell fraction (not recorded which). All receptors come from a male donor with ankylosing spondylitis.

The chain couples TRBV20-1 to TRBJ2-3, with TRBD2 matching over 11 bases. J gave up 5 bases and V 6 bases, and 4 bases lay outside the gene matches. Germline V gene data show CDR1 as DFQATT and CDR2 as SNEGSKA (reference sequence). The CDR3 extends over 13 amino acids. The CDR3 DNA sequence: TGCAGTGCGCCGGGACTAGCGGTAGATACGCAGTATTTT. It codes for CSAPGLAVDTQYF.

The rearrangement uses TRBV25-1 and TRBJ2-5; 9 bases map to TRBD1. The CDR3 consists of 16 residues. CDR1 and CDR2 from the germline V gene are MGHDK and SYGVNS. After removal of 6 bases from V and 4 bases from J, the junction contained 12 bases not matched to a gene. CDR3 DNA: TGTGCCAGCAGGCCGGGACAGGGAGGGAGTAGAGAGACCCAGTACTTC. It is translated as CASRPGQGGSRETQYF. Drawing the rest from reference TRBV25-1 and TRBJ2-5, the complete variable domain is EADIYQTPRYLVIGTGKKITLECSQTMGHDKMYWYQQDPGMELHLIHYSYGVNSTEKGDLSSESTVSRIRTEHFPLTLESARPSHTSQYLCASRPGQGGSRETQYFGPGTRLLVL.

The CDR3 loop is CASSQNQGRTEAFF. The DNA of the CDR3 is TGTGCCAGCAGCCAAAACCAGGGGAGGACTGAAGCTTTCTTT. The V gene is TRBV4-2, the J gene TRBJ1-1; the D gene is possibly TRBD1 (6 bases). V was cut by 2 bases and J by 5 bases, with 12 bases left in between. Germline CDR1 reads LGHNA; CDR2 reads YNFKEQ. There are 14 residues in the CDR3.

The chain joins TRBV5-8 to TRBJ1-6; possibly TRBD1 for D (5 bases). In germline, CDR1 is SGHTS, CDR2 YDEGEE. The CDR3 totals 15 residues. V lost 4 bases and J lost 11, with 19 bases in between. The CDR3 here is CASSPHRTNKAPLHF. The DNA of the CDR3 is TGTGCCAGCAGCCCTCACAGGACCAATAAGGCACCCCTCCACTTT.